The 8 T cell receptor beta chains presented below share a single source sample, sequenced in a study of blood T cells in healthy people across ages. Through a sample-barcoded 5' primer and a J-beta primer mix, a second PCR was run for roughly 7 to 12 cycles. TCRdb reanalysed the 5' RACE reads using MiXCR and keeps one entry per CDR3 protein. The table lists fewer than 2,000,000 distinct CDR3 sequences, roughly two fifths of them singletons. Sequences were obtained from blood. These receptors all come from a human donor in good health.

The rearrangement joins TRBV5-4 to TRBJ2-6; 7 bases fit TRBD1. There are 18 residues in the CDR3. Trimming took 8 bases from V and 0 from J; bases not matched to a gene: 14. The germline CDR1 and CDR2 sequences are SGHNT and YYREEE (reference sequence). CDR3 DNA: TGTGCCAGTTCACCTTCCGGGACAGACTACTCTGGGGCCAACGTCCTGACTTTC. Its protein product is CASSPSGTDYSGANVLTF. The full variable domain, rest sourced from reference TRBV5-4 and TRBJ2-6, is ETGVTQSPTHLIKTRGQQVTLRCSSQSGHNTVSWYQQALGQGPQFIFQYYREEENGRGNFPPRFSGLQFPNYSSELNVNALELDDSALYLCASSPSGTDYSGANVLTFGAGSRLTVL.

The chain couples TRBV10-3 to TRBJ2-7; D remains ambiguous. The CDR3 spans 14 residues. Deletions cut 0 bases from V and 5 bases from J, with 11 bases between. CDR1 and CDR2 (germline): ENHRY, SYGVKD. CDR3 coding DNA: TGTGCCATCAGTGAGTCGGCTACTGTCCACGAGCAGTACTTC. Translated: CAISESATVHEQYF.

This clonotype was detected only a few times. The rearrangement uses TRBV7-9 and TRBJ1-1; D gene unclear. Per the germline V gene, CDR1 is SEHNR and CDR2 is FQNEAQ (reference sequence). Trimming removed 3 bases at V and 0 bases at J, with 17 bases between. CDR3 length: 17 amino acids. CDR3 in amino acids: CASSLDRGLILNTEAFF. CDR3 DNA: TGTGCCAGCAGCTTGGATAGAGGATTAATTTTGAACACTGAAGCTTTCTTT.

The chain uses TRBV7-2 and TRBJ2-7, with TRBD1 identical over 7 bases. Germline values: CDR1 SGHTA, CDR2 FQGNSA. The CDR3 is 15 residues long. Trimming took 5 bases from V and 6 from J; bases not matched to a gene: 13. The CDR3 DNA sequence: TGTGCCAGCAGCCCTACTCGCCAGACAGGGACCGAGCAGTACTTC. This encodes CASSPTRQTGTEQYF.

The rearrangement uses TRBV7-2 and TRBJ1-6; no clear D. Trimming stripped 5 bases from V and 14 bases from J, with 22 bases between. CDR3 length: 15 residues. Germline values: CDR1 SGHTA, CDR2 FQGNSA. The CDR3 sequence: CASSPPRARRFALHF. The DNA for the CDR3 is TGTGCCAGCAGCCCCCCTCGGGCGCGAAGATTCGCCCTCCACTTT.

The chain employs TRBV5-1 and TRBJ2-2, with 10 nucleotides matching TRBD2. The CDR3 consists of 15 residues. V gave up 5 bases and J gave up 2 bases; unmatched junction bases: 3. The V gene's germline CDR1 is SGHRS and CDR2 YFSETQ. CDR3 sequence reads: CASRLAGTNTGELFF. Here the CDR3 DNA reads TGCGCCAGCAGACTAGCGGGAACTAACACCGGGGAGCTGTTTTTT.

A word on this clonotype: A junction boundary mismatches the germline segment, possibly from a read error. The chain combines TRBV5-6 with TRBJ2-5; a weak D match, TRBD1 (6 bases). The CDR3 loop spans 13 amino acids. The germline CDR1 and CDR2 sequences are SGHDT and YYEEEE. The CDR3 region is CAGSLGRGETQYF. The CDR3 bases are TGTGCCGGCAGCTTGGGCAGGGGCGAGACCCAGTACTTC.

V gene TRBV9 combines with J gene TRBJ1-1; no clear D. CDR1 is SGDLS, CDR2 YYNGEE, per germline. The V end lost 3 bases, the J end lost 8 bases, and 11 bases lay between the germline ends. The CDR3 is made up of 12 amino acids. CDR3: CASSGGYGEAFF. CDR3 nucleotide sequence: TGTGCCAGCAGCGGTGGCTATGGGGAAGCTTTCTTT.